In its sample, the clone carrying this T cell receptor delta chain is large (0.1 to 1%). This CDR3 is also generated by other DNA sequences in the sample. The V gene's germline CDR1 is TSWWSYY and CDR2 QGS. CDR3 length: 22 residues. V gave up 0 bases and J gave up 4 bases; unmatched junction bases: 22. The source of the sample is a study of gamma-delta T cells after stem cell transplantation. TCRdb called clones anew from the RT-PCR reads with CATT. This sample yields some 1,300 delta-chain clones, of which around 18% are seen a single time; around 30% belongs to the top ten. The chain combines TRDV1 with TRDJ1; 11 bases line up with TRDD3. Sequencing used gamma-delta T cells. This receptor was obtained from a human donor. It is not recorded whose cells these are; they may come from a transplant donor. The CDR3 loop is CALGELSILGAGGYQAIDKLIF. The CDR3 nucleotides read TGTGCTCTTGGGGAACTATCCATCCTAGGGGCTGGGGGATACCAGGCGATCGATAAACTCATCTTT.